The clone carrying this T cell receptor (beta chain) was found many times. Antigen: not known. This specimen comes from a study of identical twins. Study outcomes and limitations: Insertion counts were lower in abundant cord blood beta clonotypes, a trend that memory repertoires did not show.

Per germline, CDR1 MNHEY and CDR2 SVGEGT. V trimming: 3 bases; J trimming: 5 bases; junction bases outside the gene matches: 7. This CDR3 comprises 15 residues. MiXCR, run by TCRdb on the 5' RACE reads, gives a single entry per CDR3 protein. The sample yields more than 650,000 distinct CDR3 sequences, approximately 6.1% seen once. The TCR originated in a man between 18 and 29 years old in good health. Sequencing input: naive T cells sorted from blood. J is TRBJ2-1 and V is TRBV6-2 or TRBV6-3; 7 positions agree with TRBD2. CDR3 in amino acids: CASSYLKRENNEQFF. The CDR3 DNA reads TGTGCCAGCAGTTATCTCAAGCGGGAAAACAATGAGCAGTTCTTC.